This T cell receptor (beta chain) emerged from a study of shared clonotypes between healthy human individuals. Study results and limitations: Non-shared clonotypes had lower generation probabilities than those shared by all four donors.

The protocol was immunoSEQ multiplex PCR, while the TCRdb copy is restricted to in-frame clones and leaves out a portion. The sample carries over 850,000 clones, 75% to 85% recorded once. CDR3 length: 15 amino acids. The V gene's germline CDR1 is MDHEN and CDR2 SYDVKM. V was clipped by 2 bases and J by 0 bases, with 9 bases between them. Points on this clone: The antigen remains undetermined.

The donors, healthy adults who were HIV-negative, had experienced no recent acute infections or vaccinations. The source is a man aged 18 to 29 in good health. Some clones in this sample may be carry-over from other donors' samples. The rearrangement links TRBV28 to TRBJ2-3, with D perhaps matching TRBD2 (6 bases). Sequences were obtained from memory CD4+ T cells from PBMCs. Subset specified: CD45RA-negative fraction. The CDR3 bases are TGTGCCAGCAGTTTACTGAGCGGGAGCACAGATACGCAGTATTTT. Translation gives CASSLLSGSTDTQYF.